The rows below give T cell receptor beta chains drawn from one sample of a study of CD8 T cells in Susac syndrome. TCRdb re-derived calls from the immunoSEQ multiplex PCR reads in MiXCR, one entry per CDR3 protein. The data show 250,000 to 350,000 distinct CDR3 sequences, 92% seen once. Sequencing was performed on CD4+ T cells from PBMCs. These receptors were obtained from a human donor with multiple sclerosis. The CDR3 runs from the conserved cysteine through the conserved F or W. D genes are given only for firm matches. Clone sizes are given selectively: once, few, many, or a class where the clone is expanded.

v_call	j_call	d_call	clone_size	cdr3_aa	cdr3_nt
TRBV9	TRBJ2-2	TRBD2	-	CASSSRAGGLVNTGELFF	TGTGCCAGCAGCTCTCGAGCGGGGGGGCTTGTCAACACCGGGGAGCTGTTTTTT
TRBV20-1	TRBJ2-7	-	-	CSARAPGVQNEQYF	TGCAGTGCTAGAGCCCCGGGGGTGCAGAACGAGCAGTACTTC
TRBV6-1	TRBJ2-5	TRBD2	-	CASMKGGGQETQYF	TGTGCCAGCATGAAGGGCGGGGGCCAAGAGACCCAGTACTTC
TRBV30	TRBJ2-2	-	-	CAWTQKGGELFF	TGTGCCTGGACCCAGAAGGGCGGGGAGCTGTTTTTT
TRBV29-1	TRBJ2-1	TRBD2	-	CSGDKTSGHNEQFF	TGCAGCGGTGATAAGACTAGCGGCCACAATGAGCAGTTCTTC
TRBV3-1	TRBJ2-6	-	-	CASSQGRDNVLTF	TGTGCCAGCAGCCAAGGGAGGGACAACGTCCTGACTTTC
TRBV20-1	TRBJ2-1	-	once	CSARDRAGFYNEQFF	TGCAGTGCTAGAGATCGGGCGGGATTCTACAATGAGCAGTTCTTC
TRBV11-1	TRBJ2-3	TRBD2	-	CASSLAPTYRRGGKTDTQYF	TGTGCCAGCAGCTTAGCTCCGACATATCGGCGGGGGGGAAAGACAGATACGCAGTATTTT
TRBV7-8	TRBJ2-7	-	-	CASSLGAIPSYEQYF	TGTGCCAGCAGCCTAGGGGCCATACCATCATACGAGCAGTACTTC
TRBV30	TRBJ2-2	TRBD2	-	CAWRGVAGANTGELFF	TGTGCCTGGAGGGGGGTAGCGGGTGCGAACACCGGGGAGCTGTTTTTT
TRBV25-1	TRBJ1-1	-	-	CASSEGSVVNTEAFF	TGTGCCAGCAGTGAAGGCTCGGTTGTGAACACTGAAGCTTTCTTT